These 12 T cell receptor beta chains came from one sample sequenced in a study of T cell repertoires in cytomegalovirus infection. Using its own MiXCR run on the reads, TCRdb lists one record per CDR3 protein. The table shows roughly 630,000 distinct CDR3 sequences, with 24% occurring only once. The sequenced sample consisted of CD8+ T cells from PBMCs. These receptors came from a human donor in good health (CMV status not recorded). Some clones in this sample may be carry-over from other donors' samples.

V and J are TRBV5-1 and TRBJ1-1; a weak D match, TRBD1 (6 bases). Germline assignment: CDR1 SGHRS and CDR2 YFSETQ. The CDR3 covers 14 residues. Trimming pared 5 bases from V and 0 bases from J, leaving 11 bases between. In nucleotides, the CDR3 is TGCGCCAGCAGAGGGGGGTTAATGAACACTGAAGCTTTCTTT. It encodes CASRGGLMNTEAFF.

This chain joins TRBV20-1 and TRBJ2-7, with 13 positions matching TRBD2. V lost 1 base to trimming and J lost 0 bases; unmatched junction nucleotides: 21. Germline lookup yields CDR1 DFQATT and CDR2 SNEGSKA (reference sequence). This CDR3 region has 22 residues. In nucleotides, the CDR3 is TGCAGTGCTAGAGGAAACCCCCACAGACTAGCGGGGGGCCTTCCCCCCTCCTACGAGCAGTACTTC. Residues: CSARGNPHRLAGGLPPSYEQYF.

There are a few counts of this clonotype. The chain links TRBV28 to TRBJ2-6, with a tentative D call TRBD1 (6 bases). The CDR3 sequence is 18 residues long. Deletions cut 10 bases from V and 3 bases from J, with 25 bases between. Germline-derived CDR1 and CDR2 are MDHEN and SYDVKM. CDR3 nucleotide sequence: TGTGCCAACCATGGGGGCAGGCCTACCTTGTGTGGGGCCAACGTCCTGACTTTC. It translates to CANHGGRPTLCGANVLTF.

CDR3 sequence (DNA): TGTGCCAGCAGTGTACCGGGACAGGGGGCTCGGGACACCTTAGCCGGGGAGCTGTTTTTT. It specifies CASSVPGQGARDTLAGELFF. This sequence joins TRBV7-3 and TRBJ2-2; 12 positions agree with TRBD1. Losses at the gene ends were 6 bases for V and 6 bases for J; bases not matched to a gene: 20. Germline-derived CDR1 and CDR2 are SGHTA and FQGTGA. The CDR3 is 20 amino acids.

This clonotype was counted ten times or more. The rearrangement links TRBV7-9 to TRBJ1-2; D is ambiguous. This CDR3 comprises 12 residues. Germline CDR1 and CDR2: SEHNR and FQNEAQ (reference sequence). Trimming cost V 5 bases and J 2 bases, with 6 bases left between them. The CDR3 nucleotides are TGTGCCAGCAGCCCCGGGAACTATGGCTACACCTTC. This encodes CASSPGNYGYTF. The full variable domain, in which reference TRBV7-9 and TRBJ1-2 provide the parts outside the CDR3, is DTGVSQNPRHKITKRGQNVTFRCDPISEHNRLYWYRQTLGQGPEFLTYFQNEAQLEKSRLLSDRFSAERPKGSFSTLEIQRTEQGDSAMYLCASSPGNYGYTFGSGTRLTVV.

This clonotype was seen only a few times. The chain uses TRBV25-1 and TRBJ2-3; a possible D gene is TRBD1 (6 bases). The CDR3 has 16 residues. CDR1 and CDR2 (germline): MGHDK, SYGVNS. The germline V and J ends were trimmed by 3 bases and 3 bases, with 16 bases remaining between them. CDR3 DNA sequence: TGTGCCAGCAGTGACCAACAGGGACATTGGACAGATACGCAGTATTTT. It encodes CASSDQQGHWTDTQYF.

This clonotype was recorded at least ten times. The chain links TRBV27 to TRBJ2-7, with D perhaps TRBD1 or TRBD2 (5 bases each). Trimming left V 3 bases short and J 5 bases short, with 11 bases between. The CDR3 is 13 amino acids. CDR1 and CDR2 from the germline V gene are MNHEY and SMNVEV (reference sequence). DNA of the CDR3: TGTGCCAGCAGTTTGGGATTGGGGGACGAGCAGTACGTC. It specifies CASSLGLGDEQYV.

The V call is TRBV5-6, the J call TRBJ2-1, with TRBD1 identical over 9 bases. Germline lookup yields CDR1 SGHDT and CDR2 YYEEEE. V trimming: 4 bases; J trimming: 0 bases; junction bases outside the gene matches: 5. The CDR3 has 16 residues. The CDR3 loop reads CASSRDRVSSYNEQFF. In DNA form, the CDR3 reads TGTGCCAGCAGCCGGGACAGGGTAAGCTCCTACAATGAGCAGTTCTTC.

The chain is built from TRBV9 and TRBJ2-1; TRBD2 is a possible D gene (6 bases). Germline V gene lookup returns CDR1 SGDLS and CDR2 YYNGEE. Trimming removed 4 bases at V and 10 bases at J, with 18 bases between. CDR3 size: 14 residues. CDR3 DNA sequence: TGTGCCAGCAGCCCCTCGGGGAGGCTCGGGGAGCAGTTCTTC. Amino acids: CASSPSGRLGEQFF.

This clonotype was found a few times. J is TRBJ1-1 and V is TRBV5-5; possible D gene TRBD1, 6 bases. Trimming took off 6 bases at V and 11 bases at J, with 20 bases between the two ends. The CDR3 has 13 amino acids. In germline, CDR1 is SGHKS, CDR2 YYEKEE (reference sequence). DNA for the CDR3: TGTGCCAGCACCTCCCCTGGGGGGCTCGGGGCTTTCTTT. Translating it yields CASTSPGGLGAFF.

This clonotype turned up a few times. This chain uses TRBV20-1 with TRBJ1-6, with D hard to call. Between the trimmed V and J ends, which lost 1 base and 10 bases, there was a span of 17 bases. CDR1 and CDR2 (germline): DFQATT, SNEGSKA (reference sequence). The CDR3 totals 15 residues. The CDR3 spells CSARGDGLGGSPLHF. As DNA, the CDR3 is TGCAGTGCTAGAGGAGACGGCCTGGGCGGATCACCCCTCCACTTT.

This clonotype came up a few times. The V call is TRBV2, the J call TRBJ2-1; a possible D gene is TRBD2 (5 bases). Per germline, CDR1 SNHLY and CDR2 FYNNEI. The ends were cut back, 11 bases at V and 0 bases at J, with 8 bases in the middle. The CDR3 is made up of 12 amino acids. This CDR3 is CAGGFSYNEQFF. The CDR3 coding sequence is TGTGCCGGCGGGTTCTCCTACAATGAGCAGTTCTTC.